Below, 26 T cell receptor beta chains from the same sample are listed, as sequenced in a study of blood T cell repertoires in COVID-19. Sequencing was performed with immunoSEQ multiplex PCR; in TCRdb, only in-frame clones are kept and a portion is missing. This sample carries approximately 250,000 clones, about 93% of them seen once, and the ten largest clones take over 0.65%. The sequenced sample was peripheral blood. These receptors came from a man aged 30 to 39 with COVID-19, enrolled during active disease.

The chain has TRBV6-5 and TRBJ1-1; maybe TRBD1 (6 bases). Germline V gene data show CDR1 as MNHEY and CDR2 as SVGAGI. The CDR3 consists of 14 residues. V shed 4 bases and J shed 4 bases, with 13 bases lying between them. CDR3 nucleotide sequence: TGTGCCAGCAGTTTTACAGGGCTGGGCACTGAAGCTTTCTTT. Protein sequence: CASSFTGLGTEAFF.

The chain is built from TRBV18 and TRBJ2-5, with TRBD2 identical over 7 bases. Germline lookup yields CDR1 KGHSH and CDR2 LQKENI. The CDR3 has 15 residues. With V trimmed by 3 bases and J by 3 bases, 7 bases remained unmatched. CDR3 residues: CASSPGASGKETQYF. In DNA, the CDR3 is TGTGCCAGCTCACCTGGGGCTAGCGGTAAAGAGACCCAGTACTTC. Using reference TRBV18 and TRBJ2-5 for the parts outside the CDR3, the full variable domain is NAGVMQNPRHLVRRRGQEARLRCSPMKGHSHVYWYRQLPEEGLKFMVYLQKENIIDESGMPKERFSAEFPKEGPSILRIQQVVRGDSAAYFCASSPGASGKETQYFGPGTRLLVL.

The CDR3 region is CASSLSLGRSETQYF. CDR3 coding DNA: TGTGCCAGCAGCTTGTCATTGGGGAGATCAGAGACCCAGTACTTC. This chain links TRBV5-4 with TRBJ2-5; TRBD2 is a possible D gene (5 bases). Trimming took off 1 base at V and 4 bases at J, with 14 bases between the two ends. Germline loops: CDR1 SGHNT, CDR2 YYREEE (reference sequence). CDR3 length: 15 residues.

The rearrangement links TRBV4-1 to TRBJ1-3; 8 positions match TRBD1. This CDR3 spans 14 amino acids. Per the germline V gene, CDR1 is MGHRA and CDR2 is YSYEKL. Trimming at V came to 6 bases and at J to 3 bases, leaving 4 bases not matched to a gene. The CDR3 nucleotides are TGCGCCAGCAGGGACAGGGTAATTGGAAACACCATATATTTT. Amino acid sequence: CASRDRVIGNTIYF.

This rearrangement joins TRBV12-5 to TRBJ1-4; D is undetermined. Trimming shortened V by 0 bases and J by 0 bases, and 14 bases separated the two germline ends. The CDR3 contains 18 residues. Germline V gene data show CDR1 as LGHNT and CDR2 as FRNRAP. The CDR3 here is CASGLVATELSTNEKLFF. In nucleotides, the CDR3 is TGTGCTAGTGGTTTGGTAGCGACGGAACTTTCAACTAATGAAAAACTGTTTTTT. Based on the CDR3 plus reference TRBV12-5 and TRBJ1-4, the full variable domain is DARVTQTPRHKVTEMGQEVTMRCQPILGHNTVFWYRQTMMQGLELLAYFRNRAPLDDSGMPKDRFSAEMPDATLATLKIQPSEPRDSAVYFCASGLVATELSTNEKLFFGSGTQLSVL.

This chain joins TRBV21-1 and TRBJ2-7; no DNA check was done on the table's D call, TRBD2. TRBV21-1 is a known pseudogene. The CDR3 has 17 amino acids. CDR3 nucleotides: TGTGCCAGCAGCAAAGAGATTAGCGGGGGGGGCGCCTACGAGCAGTACTTC. This gives the protein CASSKEISGGGAYEQYF.

CDR3 in DNA: TGTGCCAGCAGTTACGGTCCGGGAGGGCCCCAGCATTTT. Amino acids: CASSYGPGGPQHF. V is TRBV6-5 and J is TRBJ1-5; D gene unclear. Trimming left V 2 bases short and J 9 bases short, with 11 bases between. CDR3 size: 13 residues. Germline V CDR1 and CDR2: MNHEY, SVGAGI.

This clone appeared once. Written as DNA, the CDR3 is TGTGCCAGCAGTGAATTTAGGACAGGGTTCCTTTATAGCAATCAGCCCCAGCATTTT. Amino acid sequence: CASSEFRTGFLYSNQPQHF. The chain uses TRBV2 and TRBJ1-5; 8 bases align to TRBD1. The CDR3 contains 19 residues. The V gene end was trimmed by 2 bases and the J gene end by 0 bases; junction bases not matched to a gene: 12. CDR1 is SNHLY, CDR2 FYNNEI, per germline. The full variable domain, rest sourced from reference TRBV2 and TRBJ1-5, is EPEVTQTPSHQVTQMGQEVILRCVPISNHLYFYWYRQILGQKVEFLVSFYNNEISEKSEIFDDQFSVERPDGSNFTLKIRSTKLEDSAMYFCASSEFRTGFLYSNQPQHFGDGTRLSIL.

V gene TRBV7-3 combines with J gene TRBJ2-5; TRBD2 aligns across 12 bases. The CDR3 runs to 15 residues. V gave up 5 bases and J gave up 2 bases; unmatched junction bases: 3. Germline values: CDR1 SGHTA, CDR2 FQGTGA. The CDR3 here is CASSPGTSGQETQYF. CDR3 in DNA: TGTGCCAGCAGCCCGGGGACTAGCGGGCAAGAGACCCAGTACTTC.

The chain carries TRBV15 and TRBJ2-2; weak D call: TRBD2 (6 bases). The V end lost 0 bases, the J end lost 7 bases, and 9 bases lay between the germline ends. The CDR3 is made up of 14 amino acids. Germline V CDR1 and CDR2: LNHNV, YYDKDF (reference sequence). This CDR3 is CATSRDNGGGELFF. The CDR3 coding sequence is TGTGCCACCAGCAGAGATAACGGGGGCGGGGAGCTGTTTTTT.

This chain uses TRBV6-5 with TRBJ2-3; a weak D match, TRBD2 (5 bases). The CDR3 is 13 residues long. The germline V and J ends were trimmed by 6 bases and 3 bases, with 10 bases remaining between them. CDR1 is MNHEY, CDR2 SVGAGI, per germline. CDR3 in DNA: TGTGCCAGCAGAGGATCGGGGACAGATACGCAGTATTTT. It yields the protein CASRGSGTDTQYF.

This chain links TRBV18 with TRBJ1-2, with D maybe TRBD1 (6 bases). Looked up from germline, CDR1 is KGHSH and CDR2 is LQKENI. This CDR3 is built from 14 residues. The V end lost 3 bases, the J end lost 5 bases, and 13 bases lay between the germline ends. This chain's CDR3 is CASSPRTVGYGYTF. The CDR3 DNA reads as TGTGCCAGCTCACCCAGGACAGTCGGGTATGGCTACACCTTC.

The chain combines TRBV6-5 with TRBJ1-1; 7 bases fit TRBD1. CDR1 is MNHEY and CDR2 is SVGAGI in the germline V gene. CDR3 size: 16 residues. Trimming at V came to 0 bases and at J to 2 bases, leaving 6 bases not matched to a gene. In DNA, the CDR3 is TGTGCCAGCAGTTACTCGGCCGGGACAGCAAACACTGAAGCTTTCTTT. This encodes CASSYSAGTANTEAFF.

The chain couples TRBV5-1 to TRBJ2-3; tentatively, D is TRBD1 (6 bases). The CDR3 length is 14 residues. In germline, CDR1 is SGHRS, CDR2 YFSETQ. Trimming removed 1 base from V and 0 bases from J, with 6 bases in between. This CDR3 is CASSLRGSTDTQYF. The CDR3 DNA reads as TGCGCCAGCAGCTTGAGGGGGAGCACAGATACGCAGTATTTT.

The gene calls are TRBV5-1 and TRBJ2-5, with 14 bases that match TRBD2. Germline V CDR1 and CDR2: SGHRS, YFSETQ. CDR3 length: 17 residues. V lost 1 base to trimming and J lost 5 bases; unmatched junction nucleotides: 7. The chain's CDR3 is CASSLTTSGGATETQYF. The CDR3 region has the DNA TGCGCCAGCAGCTTGACGACTAGCGGGGGGGCGACGGAGACCCAGTACTTC.

The CDR3 DNA is TGTGCCAGCAGCTTAGATGGGACAGGGGGGAATGAGCAGTTCTTC. Its protein is CASSLDGTGGNEQFF. The J gene is TRBJ2-1, the V gene TRBV11-3, with 11 bases that match TRBD1. CDR1 SGHNT and CDR2 YENEEA come from the germline V gene. The V gene end was trimmed by 0 bases and the J gene end by 7 bases; junction bases not matched to a gene: 2. The length of the CDR3 is 15 residues.

The rearrangement joins TRBV5-6 to TRBJ1-2; D uncertain. The CDR3 extends over 13 amino acids. CDR1 SGHDT and CDR2 YYEEEE come from the germline V gene. V lost 1 base to trimming and J lost 2 bases, with 6 bases between them. The CDR3 protein is CASSLQVNYGYTF. The CDR3 coding sequence is TGTGCCAGCAGCTTGCAGGTGAACTATGGCTACACCTTC.

This clone was picked up one time. The chain is built from TRBV19 and TRBJ1-1; D possibly corresponds to TRBD1 (6 bases). The CDR3 sequence is 15 residues long. The ends were cut back, 3 bases at V and 5 bases at J, with 16 bases in the middle. Germline-derived CDR1 and CDR2 are LNHDA and SQIVND (reference sequence). Written as DNA, the CDR3 is TGTGCCAGTAGTATTCAGTACAGGGAGGGGACTGAAGCTTTCTTT. Its protein product is CASSIQYREGTEAFF.

A single count supports this clone. V gene TRBV5-6 combines with J gene TRBJ2-7; 8 positions agree with TRBD1. V was clipped by 4 bases and J by 5 bases; unmatched bases: 5. Per germline, CDR1 SGHDT and CDR2 YYEEEE. This CDR3 is built from 13 residues. The chain's CDR3 is CASSLGTGHEQYF. As DNA, the CDR3 is TGTGCCAGCAGCCTCGGGACAGGACACGAGCAGTACTTC. The whole variable domain, filled in from reference TRBV5-6 and TRBJ2-7, reads DAGVTQSPTHLIKTRGQQVTLRCSPKSGHDTVSWYQQALGQGPQFIFQYYEEEERQRGNFPDRFSGHQFPNYSSELNVNALLLGDSALYLCASSLGTGHEQYFGPGTRLTVT.

The genes are TRBV18 and TRBJ2-3; 10 bases agree with TRBD2. V dropped 1 base and J dropped 4; count of bases not matched to a gene: 14. CDR3 length: 19 residues. Germline assignment: CDR1 KGHSH and CDR2 LQKENI. The CDR3 DNA follows: TGTGCCAGCTCACCACGTACGACCATGGGACTAGCGAGCGCAGATACGCAGTATTTT. This encodes CASSPRTTMGLASADTQYF.

This clone has a single count. This chain connects TRBV2 to TRBJ2-1; 8 positions agree with TRBD2. Germline CDR1 reads SNHLY; CDR2 reads FYNNEI. This CDR3 spans 15 amino acids. V dropped 5 bases and J dropped 9; count of bases not matched to a gene: 12. The CDR3 loop reads CASSPRAGGQGEQFF. DNA for the CDR3: TGTGCCAGCAGTCCTAGGGCGGGGGGCCAGGGTGAGCAGTTCTTC.

The sample holds one count of this clone. This sample also contains other DNA sequences that code for the same CDR3. V and J are TRBV10-3 and TRBJ2-1; 8 bases are a match to TRBD2. The CDR3 length is 15 residues. In germline, CDR1 is ENHRY, CDR2 SYGVKD. The ends lost 2 bases at V and 0 bases at J; junction bases unmatched: 0. CDR3 loop: CAISESGSSYNEQFF. DNA of the CDR3: TGTGCCATCAGTGAGAGCGGGAGCTCCTACAATGAGCAGTTCTTC.

This clone was seen just once. This sequence joins TRBV7-9 and TRBJ1-2, with TRBD1 matching 8 bases. V trimming: 8 bases; J trimming: 5 bases; junction bases outside the gene matches: 7. The CDR3 length is 13 residues. CDR1 and CDR2 from the germline V gene are SEHNR and FQNEAQ (reference sequence). CDR3 DNA: TGTGCCAGCTCAGGACAGGGAGGGTATGGCTACACCTTC. Its protein product is CASSGQGGYGYTF.

The rearrangement uses TRBV29-1 and TRBJ2-5; D ambiguous. V was cut by 6 bases and J by 0 bases, with 8 bases left in between. CDR1 SQVTM and CDR2 ANQGSEA come from the germline V gene. The CDR3 runs 12 residues. The CDR3: CSVDIDQETQYF. CDR3 nucleotides: TGCAGCGTCGACATTGACCAAGAGACCCAGTACTTC. Based on the CDR3 plus reference TRBV29-1 and TRBJ2-5, the full variable domain is SAVISQKPSRDICQRGTSLTIQCQVDSQVTMMFWYRQQPGQSLTLIATANQGSEATYESGFVIDKFPISRPNLTFSTLTVSNMSPEDSSIYLCSVDIDQETQYFGPGTRLLVL.

The chain carries TRBV7-2 and TRBJ2-2; D is possibly TRBD1 (6 bases). Germline CDR1 reads SGHTA; CDR2 reads FQGNSA. V lost 2 bases, J lost 4 bases, and 14 bases lay in between. The CDR3 length is 16 residues. CDR3 coding DNA: TGTGCCAGCAGCTTAAGTCCCAACAGGGCCACCGGGGAGCTGTTTTTT. It encodes CASSLSPNRATGELFF.

V is TRBV27 and J is TRBJ2-3, with D maybe TRBD2 (6 bases). V gave up 0 bases and J gave up 1 base, with 8 bases separating them. The germline V gene encodes CDR1 MNHEY and CDR2 SMNVEV (reference sequence). The CDR3 consists of 15 residues. CDR3 DNA sequence: TGTGCCAGCAGTTTATCGTGGGGGGGCACAGATACGCAGTATTTT. Amino acids: CASSLSWGGTDTQYF.